Detailed here is one TCR beta chain. As yet, its antigen is unknown. This entry comes from a study of cytomegalovirus exposure and HLA in healthy donors. Vbeta (60) and Jbeta (13) primers were used in the PCR. Only in-frame clones appear in the TCRdb table, and some are missing; sequencing was by immunoSEQ multiplex PCR. The sample has more than 95,000 clones, roughly 71% seen once. CDR3 length: 15 residues. The V gene's germline CDR1 is SEHNR and CDR2 FQNEAQ (reference sequence). Trimming at V came to 4 bases and at J to 15 bases, leaving 10 bases not matched to a gene. General observations from the study: A few chains tied to CMV proved CMV antigen-specific in vitro.

The sequencing input was PBMCs. This clonotype originated in a woman between 45 and 60 years old in good health and CMV-seropositive. V usage is TRBV7-9 and J usage is TRBJ2-1, with 15 nucleotides matching TRBD2. CDR3 sequence: CASSSLGLAGGPRFF. The CDR3 region has the DNA TGTGCCAGCAGCTCCCTGGGACTAGCGGGGGGCCCCCGGTTCTTC.